Listed below are T cell receptor beta chains from one sample, sequenced in a study of early T cells in non-severe SARS-CoV-2 infection. TCRdb reprocessed the 5' RACE reads via MiXCR and lists one record per CDR3 protein. This sample carries around 64,000 distinct CDR3 sequences, 10% to 15% of them seen once, and the ten largest clones take around 5.8%. Sequenced sample: whole blood. The receptor source for this set is an adult who was a healthcare worker with PCR-confirmed SARS-CoV-2 infection or an uninfected control (not recorded which). CDR3s include the opening cysteine and the closing phenylalanine or tryptophan. Each record gives: clone size, J gene, D gene, V gene, CDR3 protein, CDR3 DNA. D genes are given only for firm matches. Some rows mark clone size as missing; the rest say once, few, many or name a class of expanded clone.

clone size: few
J gene: TRBJ2-6
D gene: .
V gene: TRBV7-8
CDR3 protein: CASSSSGLDFSGANVLTF
CDR3 DNA: TGTGCCAGCAGCTCCTCGGGACTCGACTTCTCTGGGGCCAACGTCCTGACTTTC

clone size: few
J gene: TRBJ2-3
D gene: .
V gene: TRBV7-9
CDR3 protein: CASSFPLGAGYEDTQYF
CDR3 DNA: TGTGCCAGCAGCTTCCCCCTTGGGGCGGGGTACGAGGATACGCAGTATTTT

clone size: .
J gene: TRBJ2-7
D gene: .
V gene: TRBV4-1
CDR3 protein: CASSQVDSTTYEQYF
CDR3 DNA: TGCGCCAGCAGCCAAGTGGACAGCACCACCTACGAGCAGTACTTC

clone size: many
J gene: TRBJ1-1
D gene: .
V gene: TRBV30
CDR3 protein: CAWGDLGNTEAFF
CDR3 DNA: TGTGCCTGGGGGGACCTAGGGAACACTGAAGCTTTTTTT

clone size: .
J gene: TRBJ2-3
D gene: TRBD1
V gene: TRBV10-3
CDR3 protein: CAISGEDRVTDTQYF
CDR3 DNA: TGTGCCATCAGTGGAGAGGACAGGGTCACAGATACGCAGTATTTT

clone size: few
J gene: TRBJ2-7
D gene: .
V gene: TRBV7-9
CDR3 protein: CASSLNRGMGEQYF
CDR3 DNA: TGTGCCAGCAGCTTAAATAGGGGGATGGGCGAGCAGTACTTC

clone size: .
J gene: TRBJ2-1
D gene: .
V gene: TRBV12-3/TRBV12-4
CDR3 protein: CASSPSGAVYNEQFF
CDR3 DNA: TGTGCCAGCAGTCCCTCGGGGGCTGTCTACAATGAGCAGTTCTTC

clone size: many
J gene: TRBJ2-7
D gene: .
V gene: TRBV28
CDR3 protein: CASSFRLENYEQYF
CDR3 DNA: TGTGCCAGCAGTTTTCGACTAGAAAATTACGAGCAGTACTTC

clone size: few
J gene: TRBJ1-5
D gene: TRBD1
V gene: TRBV7-9
CDR3 protein: CASSTTGVNQPQHF
CDR3 DNA: TGTGCCAGCAGCACGACAGGGGTCAATCAGCCCCAGCATTTT

clone size: many
J gene: TRBJ1-2
D gene: TRBD1
V gene: TRBV29-1
CDR3 protein: CSVTTGENYGYTF
CDR3 DNA: TGCAGCGTGACGACAGGGGAAAACTATGGCTACACCTTC

clone size: many
J gene: TRBJ1-1
D gene: .
V gene: TRBV5-4
CDR3 protein: CASSLEQGTEAFF
CDR3 DNA: TGTGCCAGCAGCTTGGAACAGGGTACTGAAGCTTTCTTT

clone size: many
J gene: TRBJ1-2
D gene: .
V gene: TRBV3-1
CDR3 protein: CASSQLTGQYGYTF
CDR3 DNA: TGTGCCAGCAGCCAACTTACGGGACAATATGGCTACACCTTC

clone size: .
J gene: TRBJ2-5
D gene: .
V gene: TRBV10-3
CDR3 protein: CATLTEQETQYF
CDR3 DNA: TGTGCCACCTTGACAGAACAAGAGACCCAGTACTTC

clone size: many
J gene: TRBJ2-1
D gene: TRBD2
V gene: TRBV2
CDR3 protein: CASSGTSGYNEQFF
CDR3 DNA: TGTGCCAGCAGCGGGACTAGCGGGTACAATGAGCAGTTCTTC

clone size: many
J gene: TRBJ2-5
D gene: .
V gene: TRBV29-1
CDR3 protein: CSVEASRFETQYF
CDR3 DNA: TGCAGCGTTGAAGCCTCCAGGTTCGAGACCCAGTACTTC

clone size: many
J gene: TRBJ2-1
D gene: TRBD2
V gene: TRBV20-1
CDR3 protein: CSARVLAGTYNEQFF
CDR3 DNA: TGCAGTGCTAGAGTGCTAGCGGGTACCTACAATGAGCAGTTCTTC

clone size: few
J gene: TRBJ1-3
D gene: .
V gene: TRBV25-1
CDR3 protein: CASSDARLVTSGNTIYF
CDR3 DNA: TGTGCCAGCAGTGATGCCCGGTTAGTCACCTCTGGAAACACCATATATTTT

clone size: few
J gene: TRBJ1-5
D gene: .
V gene: TRBV20-1
CDR3 protein: CSASEGWSNQPQHF
CDR3 DNA: TGCAGTGCCTCCGAGGGTTGGAGCAATCAGCCCCAGCATTTT

clone size: .
J gene: TRBJ1-2
D gene: .
V gene: TRBV29-1
CDR3 protein: CSVENTRNYGYTF
CDR3 DNA: TGCAGCGTTGAAAACACTCGAAACTATGGCTACACCTTC

clone size: .
J gene: TRBJ1-1
D gene: .
V gene: TRBV5-1
CDR3 protein: CASSLQGTNTEAFF
CDR3 DNA: TGCGCCAGCAGCTTGCAGGGGACGAACACTGAAGCTTTCTTT

clone size: many
J gene: TRBJ2-7
D gene: TRBD1
V gene: TRBV29-1
CDR3 protein: CSVGTGAYEQYF
CDR3 DNA: TGCAGCGTTGGGACAGGAGCCTACGAGCAGTACTTC

clone size: .
J gene: TRBJ2-1
D gene: .
V gene: TRBV6-2/TRBV6-3
CDR3 protein: CASSYFNSYNEQFF
CDR3 DNA: TGTGCCAGCAGTTATTTCAACTCCTACAATGAGCAGTTCTTC